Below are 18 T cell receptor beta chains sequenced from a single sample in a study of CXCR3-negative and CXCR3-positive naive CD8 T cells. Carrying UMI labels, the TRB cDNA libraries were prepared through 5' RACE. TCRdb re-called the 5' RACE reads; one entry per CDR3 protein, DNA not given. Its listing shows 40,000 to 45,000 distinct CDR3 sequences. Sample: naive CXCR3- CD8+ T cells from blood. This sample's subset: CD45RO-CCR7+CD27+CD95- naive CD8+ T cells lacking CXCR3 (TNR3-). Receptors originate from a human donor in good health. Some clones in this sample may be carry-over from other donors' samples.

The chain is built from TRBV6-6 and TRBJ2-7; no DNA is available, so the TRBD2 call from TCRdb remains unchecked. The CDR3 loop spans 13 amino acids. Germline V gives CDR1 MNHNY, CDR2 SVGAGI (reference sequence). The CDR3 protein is CASGLAGDYEQYF.

The CDR3 loop is CASSRSGIGNTEAFF. J is TRBJ1-1 and V is TRBV9. The CDR3 totals 15 residues. The germline V gene encodes CDR1 SGDLS and CDR2 YYNGEE. The full variable domain, in which reference TRBV9 and TRBJ1-1 provide the parts outside the CDR3, is DSGVTQTPKHLITATGQRVTLRCSPRSGDLSVYWYQQSLDQGLQFLIQYYNGEERAKGNILERFSAQQFPDLHSELNLSSLELGDSALYFCASSRSGIGNTEAFFGQGTRLTVV.

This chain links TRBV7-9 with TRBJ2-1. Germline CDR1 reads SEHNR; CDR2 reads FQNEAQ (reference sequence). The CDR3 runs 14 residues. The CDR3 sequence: CASSPAGENNEQFF.

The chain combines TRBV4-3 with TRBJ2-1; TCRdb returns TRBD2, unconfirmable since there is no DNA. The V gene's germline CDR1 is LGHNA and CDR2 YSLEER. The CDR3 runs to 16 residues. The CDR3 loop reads CASSQDMLAGGREQFF.

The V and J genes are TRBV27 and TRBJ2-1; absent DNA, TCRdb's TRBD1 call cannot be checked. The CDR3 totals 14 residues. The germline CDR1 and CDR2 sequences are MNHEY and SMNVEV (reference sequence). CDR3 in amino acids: CASSLGTPYNEQFF.

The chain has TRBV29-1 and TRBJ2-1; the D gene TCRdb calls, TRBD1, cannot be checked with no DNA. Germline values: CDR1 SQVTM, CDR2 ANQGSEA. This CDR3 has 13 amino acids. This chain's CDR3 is CSVPADRTGEQFF.

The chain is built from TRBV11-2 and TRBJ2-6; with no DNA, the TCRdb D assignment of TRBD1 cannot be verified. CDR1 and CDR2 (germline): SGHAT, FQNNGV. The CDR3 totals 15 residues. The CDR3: CASSSPATGANVLTF.

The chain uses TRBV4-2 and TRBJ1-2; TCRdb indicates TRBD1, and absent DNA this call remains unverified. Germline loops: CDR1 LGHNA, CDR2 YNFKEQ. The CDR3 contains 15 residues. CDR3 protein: CASSQDQGQAYGYTF.

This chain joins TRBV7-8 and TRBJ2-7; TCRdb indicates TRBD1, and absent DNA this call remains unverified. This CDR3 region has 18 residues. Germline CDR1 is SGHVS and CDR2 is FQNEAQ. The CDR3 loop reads CASSLLVGDREEYGEQYF.

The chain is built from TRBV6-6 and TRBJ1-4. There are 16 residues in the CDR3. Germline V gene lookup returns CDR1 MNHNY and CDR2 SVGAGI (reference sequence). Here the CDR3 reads CASSLGQSALEEKLFF.

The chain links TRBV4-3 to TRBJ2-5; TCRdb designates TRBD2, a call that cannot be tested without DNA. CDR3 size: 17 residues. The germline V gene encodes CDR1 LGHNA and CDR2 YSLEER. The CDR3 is CASSQDPAGGLQETQYF.

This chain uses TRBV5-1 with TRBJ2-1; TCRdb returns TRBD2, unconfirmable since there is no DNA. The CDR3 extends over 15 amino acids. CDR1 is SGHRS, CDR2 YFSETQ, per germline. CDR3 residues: CASSLAGGRYDEQFF.

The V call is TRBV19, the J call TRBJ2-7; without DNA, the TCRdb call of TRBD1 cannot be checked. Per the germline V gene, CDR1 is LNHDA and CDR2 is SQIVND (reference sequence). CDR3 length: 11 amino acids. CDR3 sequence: CASSIWDRQYF. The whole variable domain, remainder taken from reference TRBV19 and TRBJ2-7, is DGGITQSPKYLFRKEGQNVTLSCEQNLNHDAMYWYRQDPGQGLRLIYYSQIVNDFQKGDIAEGYSVSREKKESFPLTVTSAQKNPTAFYLCASSIWDRQYFGPGTRLTVT.

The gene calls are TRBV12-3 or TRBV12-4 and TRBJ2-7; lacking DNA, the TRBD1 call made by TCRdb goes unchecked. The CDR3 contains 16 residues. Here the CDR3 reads CASSLSSGTLPYEQYF.

The CDR3 loop is CAISEPGIGTEAFF. This chain uses TRBV10-3 with TRBJ1-1. Looked up from germline, CDR1 is ENHRY and CDR2 is SYGVKD. The CDR3 loop spans 14 amino acids.

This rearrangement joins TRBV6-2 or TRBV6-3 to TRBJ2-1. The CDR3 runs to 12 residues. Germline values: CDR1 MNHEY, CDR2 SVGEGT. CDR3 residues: CASSQTNNEQFF.

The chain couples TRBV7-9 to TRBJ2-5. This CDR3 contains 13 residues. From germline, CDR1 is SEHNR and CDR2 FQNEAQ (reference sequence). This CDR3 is CASSLAQVKTQYF.

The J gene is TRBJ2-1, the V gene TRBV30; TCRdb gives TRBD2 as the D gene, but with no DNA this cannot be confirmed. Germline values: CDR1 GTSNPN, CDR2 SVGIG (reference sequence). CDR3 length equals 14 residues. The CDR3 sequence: CAWKSGSSYNEQFF.